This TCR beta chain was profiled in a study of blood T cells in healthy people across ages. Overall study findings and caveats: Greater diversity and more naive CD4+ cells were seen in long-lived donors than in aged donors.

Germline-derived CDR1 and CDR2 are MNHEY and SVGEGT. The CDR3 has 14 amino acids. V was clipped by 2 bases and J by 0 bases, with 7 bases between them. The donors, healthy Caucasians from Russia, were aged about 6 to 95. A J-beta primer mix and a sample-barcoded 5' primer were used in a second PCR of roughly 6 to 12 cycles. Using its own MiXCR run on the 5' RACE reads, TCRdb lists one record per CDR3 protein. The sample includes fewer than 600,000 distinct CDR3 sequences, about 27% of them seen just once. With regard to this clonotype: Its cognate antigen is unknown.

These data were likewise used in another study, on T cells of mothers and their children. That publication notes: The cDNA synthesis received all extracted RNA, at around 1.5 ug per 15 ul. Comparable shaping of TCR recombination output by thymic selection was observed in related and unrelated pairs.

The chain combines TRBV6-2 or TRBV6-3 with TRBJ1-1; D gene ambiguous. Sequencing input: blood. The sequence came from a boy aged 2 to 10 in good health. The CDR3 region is CASSYRQMNTEAFF. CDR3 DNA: TGTGCCAGCAGTTACCGGCAGATGAACACTGAAGCTTTCTTT.